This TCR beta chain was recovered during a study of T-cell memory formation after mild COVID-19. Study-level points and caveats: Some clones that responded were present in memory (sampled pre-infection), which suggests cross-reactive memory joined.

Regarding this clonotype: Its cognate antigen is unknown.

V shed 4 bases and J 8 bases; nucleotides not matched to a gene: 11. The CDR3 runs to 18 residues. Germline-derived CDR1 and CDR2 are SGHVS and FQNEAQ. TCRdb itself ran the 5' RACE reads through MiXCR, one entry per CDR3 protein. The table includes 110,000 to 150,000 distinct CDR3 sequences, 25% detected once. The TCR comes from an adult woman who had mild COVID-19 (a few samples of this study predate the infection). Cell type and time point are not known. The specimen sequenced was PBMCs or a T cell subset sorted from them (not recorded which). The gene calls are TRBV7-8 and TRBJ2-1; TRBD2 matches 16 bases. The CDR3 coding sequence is TGTGCCAGCAGCTCGCCGGGACTAGCGGGAGGGGAGTGGGATGAGCAGTTCTTC. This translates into CASSSPGLAGGEWDEQFF.